The 30 T cell receptor beta chains below come from one sample, sequenced in a study of blood T cell repertoires in COVID-19. Sequencing used immunoSEQ multiplex PCR; TCRdb keeps in-frame clones, though not all of them. Of 76,000 or so clones in the sample, over 75% were seen once. The sample was peripheral blood. The source is a man aged 50 to 59 with acute or convalescent COVID-19.

The V gene is TRBV19, the J gene TRBJ2-7; 11 nucleotides agree with TRBD2. The CDR3 is 16 amino acids. The germline V gene has CDR1 LNHDA and CDR2 SQIVND (reference sequence). Trimming cost V 7 bases and J 3 bases; bases outside gene matches: 11. CDR3 amino acids: CASNDKTSGELYEQYF. The DNA of the CDR3 is TGTGCCAGTAATGATAAGACTAGCGGGGAGCTCTACGAGCAGTACTTC. The full variable domain, completed using reference TRBV19 and TRBJ2-7, is DGGITQSPKYLFRKEGQNVTLSCEQNLNHDAMYWYRQDPGQGLRLIYYSQIVNDFQKGDIAEGYSVSREKKESFPLTVTSAQKNPTAFYLCASNDKTSGELYEQYFGPGTRLTVT.

The chain recombines TRBV5-6 with TRBJ1-1; D ambiguous. The germline V gene has CDR1 SGHDT and CDR2 YYEEEE. The CDR3 is 16 residues long. The V end lost 0 bases, the J end lost 1 base, and 13 bases lay between the germline ends. The CDR3 is CASSLGLGDWNTEAFF. CDR3 in DNA: TGTGCCAGCAGCTTGGGTCTCGGCGACTGGAACACTGAAGCTTTCTTT.

This clone was detected a few times. The chain recombines TRBV28 with TRBJ2-7, with TRBD1 matching over 9 bases. CDR1 is MDHEN and CDR2 is SYDVKM in the germline V gene. Germline trimming cut 6 bases from V and 5 bases from J; bases unmatched to any gene: 14. The CDR3 is 16 residues long. DNA for the CDR3: TGTGCCAGCAGAAGTTATGCTGGACAGGGGATAAACGAGCAGTACTTC. Translated, it gives CASRSYAGQGINEQYF. Based on the CDR3 plus reference TRBV28 and TRBJ2-7, the full variable domain is DVKVTQSSRYLVKRTGEKVFLECVQDMDHENMFWYRQDPGLGLRLIYFSYDVKMKEKGDIPEGYSVSREKKERFSLILESASTNQTSMYLCASRSYAGQGINEQYFGPGTRLTVT.

The chain has TRBV3-1 (or the pseudogene TRBV3-2) and TRBJ1-3; D remains unclear. The germline gives CDR1 LGHDT, CDR2 YNNKEL (reference sequence). The CDR3 spans 14 residues. Trimming took off 3 bases at V and 3 bases at J, with 9 bases between the two ends. CDR3 in amino acids: CASSQAKIGNTIYF. As DNA, the CDR3 is TGTGCCAGCAGCCAGGCAAAGATTGGAAACACCATATATTTT.

This chain links TRBV28 with TRBJ2-2, with D perhaps matching TRBD2 (5 bases). This CDR3 comprises 13 residues. Germline V gene sequence: CDR1 MDHEN, CDR2 SYDVKM. The ends were cut back, 7 bases at V and 7 bases at J, with 13 bases in the middle. The CDR3 sequence is CASKGGLGGELFF. The CDR3 DNA is TGTGCCAGCAAAGGAGGCCTTGGCGGGGAGCTGTTTTTT.

This clone was seen once. The chain recombines TRBV7-2 with TRBJ2-1; TRBD1 aligns across 8 bases. Trimming took 5 bases from V and 3 from J; bases not matched to a gene: 9. Germline lookup yields CDR1 SGHTA and CDR2 FQGNSA. This CDR3 region has 16 residues. The DNA of the CDR3 is TGTGCCAGCAGCACAAGGACAGGGATGTTCTACAATGAGCAGTTCTTC. This gives the protein CASSTRTGMFYNEQFF.

The J gene is TRBJ2-7, the V gene TRBV4-1; perhaps TRBD1 as D (6 bases). V was pared by 3 bases and J by 2 bases, with 14 bases between. This CDR3 region has 15 residues. CDR1 MGHRA and CDR2 YSYEKL come from the germline V gene. DNA of the CDR3: TGCGCCAGCAGCCATCCGGGACAAGGAGCCTACGAGCAGTACTTC. It is translated as CASSHPGQGAYEQYF.

The rearrangement links TRBV24-1 to TRBJ2-2; D might be TRBD2 (6 bases). There are 14 residues in the CDR3. The V and J ends lost 4 bases and 7 bases respectively, with 12 bases between them. Per the germline V gene, CDR1 is KGHDR and CDR2 is SFDVKD. CDR3 in amino acids: CATSELVSGGELFF. DNA of the CDR3: TGTGCCACCAGTGAGCTAGTTAGCGGCGGGGAGCTGTTTTTT.

This chain joins TRBV6-2 or TRBV6-3 and TRBJ1-1, with 9 bases that match TRBD1. This CDR3 comprises 14 residues. Germline CDR1 and CDR2: MNHEY and SVGEGT. The V and J ends lost 5 bases and 5 bases, in that order; junction bases with no gene match: 6. CDR3 sequence: CASSTGGVWTEAFF. CDR3 in DNA: TGTGCCAGCAGTACAGGGGGCGTTTGGACTGAAGCTTTCTTT.

The genes are TRBV11-2 and TRBJ2-3; 7 bases line up with TRBD2. There are 16 residues in the CDR3. The V gene end was trimmed by 3 bases and the J gene end by 2 bases; junction bases not matched to a gene: 8. Germline assignment: CDR1 SGHAT and CDR2 FQNNGV. DNA of the CDR3: TGTGCCAGCAGCTTGGCACGGGGGGTGCCCACAGATACGCAGTATTTT. It translates to CASSLARGVPTDTQYF.

The chain is built from TRBV5-6 and TRBJ1-2; TRBD1 agrees at 7 bases. This CDR3 has 16 amino acids. Trimming cost V 3 bases and J 6 bases; bases outside gene matches: 14. CDR1 and CDR2 from the germline V gene are SGHDT and YYEEEE. The CDR3, as DNA: TGTGCCAGCAGCTCCACCGGAAGACAGGGTTCCCATGGCTACACCTTC. Its protein is CASSSTGRQGSHGYTF.

V and J are TRBV18 and TRBJ1-5; 10 nucleotides align to TRBD1. Germline V gene sequence: CDR1 KGHSH, CDR2 LQKENI. The CDR3 has 15 amino acids. The V and J ends lost 4 bases and 4 bases, in that order; junction bases with no gene match: 4. The chain's CDR3 is CASSQGTGANQPQHF. The CDR3 coding sequence is TGTGCCAGCTCACAAGGGACAGGGGCAAATCAGCCCCAGCATTTT.

This chain uses TRBV11-1 with TRBJ2-1; TRBD1 matches at 8 bases. CDR1 is SGHAT, CDR2 FQDESV, per germline (reference sequence). This CDR3 is 13 amino acids long. The V segment lost 4 bases and the J segment 9 bases; nucleotides outside the gene matches: 5. The CDR3: CASSSDRVGEQFF. The CDR3, as DNA: TGTGCCAGCAGCTCGGACAGGGTAGGTGAGCAGTTCTTC. The full variable domain, completed using reference TRBV11-1 and TRBJ2-1, is EAEVAQSPRYKITEKSQAVAFWCDPISGHATLYWYRQILGQGPELLVQFQDESVVDDSQLPKDRFSAERLKGVDSTLKIQPAELGDSAMYLCASSSDRVGEQFFGPGTRLTVL.

This chain links TRBV27 with TRBJ1-4; 9 nucleotides line up with TRBD1. Germline CDR1 and CDR2: MNHEY and SMNVEV (reference sequence). The V segment lost 7 bases and the J segment 7 bases; nucleotides outside the gene matches: 7. The CDR3 consists of 14 residues. The CDR3 here is CASKEDRGGEKLFF. CDR3 nucleotide sequence: TGTGCCAGCAAGGAGGACAGGGGTGGTGAAAAACTGTTTTTT.

The chain has TRBV29-1 and TRBJ2-6; the D is unclear. The CDR3 is made up of 14 amino acids. Trimming pared 3 bases from V and 5 bases from J, leaving 11 bases between. Germline V gene lookup returns CDR1 SQVTM and CDR2 ANQGSEA. The CDR3 reads CSVEESPRANVLTF. As DNA, the CDR3 is TGCAGCGTTGAGGAGTCGCCTCGGGCCAACGTCCTGACTTTC.

The V gene is TRBV28, the J gene TRBJ2-7; 7 positions agree with TRBD2. Germline V gene data show CDR1 as MDHEN and CDR2 as SYDVKM. V shed 6 bases, J shed 1 base, and the junction held 6 bases outside the gene matches. This CDR3 comprises 14 residues. CDR3 sequence: CASRERGLSYEQYF. The CDR3 region has the DNA TGTGCCAGCAGGGAGCGGGGCCTATCCTACGAGCAGTACTTC.

The rearrangement links TRBV3-1 (or the pseudogene TRBV3-2) to TRBJ2-7; 7 bases align to TRBD1. Germline V gene sequence: CDR1 LGHDT, CDR2 YNNKEL (reference sequence). There are 13 residues in the CDR3. With 4 bases clipped from V and 2 bases from J, the junction kept 2 bases outside the gene matches. CDR3 sequence (DNA): TGTGCCAGCAGCCGACAGGGTGCCTACGAGCAGTACTTC. Translating gives CASSRQGAYEQYF.

This clone was seen once. The J gene is TRBJ1-2, the V gene TRBV28; 7 positions match TRBD1. This CDR3 contains 13 residues. The V segment lost 4 bases and the J segment 2 bases; nucleotides outside the gene matches: 1. Per germline, CDR1 MDHEN and CDR2 SYDVKM. The CDR3 sequence is CASSWGQNYGYTF. CDR3 bases: TGTGCCAGCAGTTGGGGACAGAACTATGGCTACACCTTC.

The chain carries TRBV5-5 and TRBJ1-2, with no clear D. Trimming took 1 base from V and 8 from J, leaving 9 bases between them. From germline, CDR1 is SGHKS and CDR2 YYEKEE (reference sequence). The CDR3 spans 12 residues. The CDR3 reads CASSLFGEGYTF. In nucleotides, the CDR3 is TGTGCCAGCAGCTTGTTCGGGGAGGGCTACACCTTC.

V usage is TRBV9 and J usage is TRBJ1-2; 10 bases align to TRBD1. Germline CDR1 and CDR2: SGDLS and YYNGEE. The length of the CDR3 is 15 residues. V was clipped by 3 bases and J by 3 bases; unmatched bases: 5. The CDR3 reads CASSGQGAGDYGYTF. The CDR3 region has the DNA TGTGCCAGCAGCGGACAGGGGGCAGGGGACTATGGCTACACCTTC.

The chain combines TRBV7-9 with TRBJ1-2; possible D gene TRBD1, 6 bases. This CDR3 contains 12 residues. Trimming cost V 4 bases and J 14 bases, with 17 bases left between them. Germline V CDR1 and CDR2: SEHNR, FQNEAQ (reference sequence). CDR3 nucleotides: TGTGCCAGCAGCTCAGGGGAGTTTGGGAATACCTTC. It is translated as CASSSGEFGNTF.

The sample holds a few counts of this clone. The V and J genes are TRBV10-3 and TRBJ2-6, with TRBD2 identical over 7 bases. Germline V CDR1 and CDR2: ENHRY, SYGVKD. With 5 bases clipped from V and 0 bases from J, the junction kept 4 bases outside the gene matches. This CDR3 spans 16 amino acids. The CDR3 region has the DNA TGTGCCATCAGTCCGAGCGGGGTCTCTGGGGCCAACGTCCTGACTTTC. Residues: CAISPSGVSGANVLTF.

The chain has TRBV4-2 and TRBJ2-7; weak D call: TRBD1 (6 bases). The CDR3 totals 15 residues. V lost 1 base and J 1 base, leaving 11 bases between the germline ends. Germline V gene data show CDR1 as LGHNA and CDR2 as YNFKEQ. The CDR3 nucleotides read TGTGCCAGCAGCCAAGCAGACGGACAGTCCTACGAGCAGTACTTC. Translation gives CASSQADGQSYEQYF.

This chain joins TRBV2 and TRBJ2-3, with a possible D match to TRBD1 (6 bases). Germline lookup yields CDR1 SNHLY and CDR2 FYNNEI. The CDR3 contains 15 residues. The ends were cut back, 5 bases at V and 1 base at J, with 13 bases in the middle. CDR3 coding DNA: TGTGCCAGCAGTCCGGACAGCAGGGGCACAGATACGCAGTATTTT. As protein: CASSPDSRGTDTQYF. Looking up the rest from reference TRBV2 and TRBJ2-3 gives the full variable domain: EPEVTQTPSHQVTQMGQEVILRCVPISNHLYFYWYRQILGQKVEFLVSFYNNEISEKSEIFDDQFSVERPDGSNFTLKIRSTKLEDSAMYFCASSPDSRGTDTQYFGPGTRLTVL.

The chain employs TRBV13 and TRBJ2-1; possibly TRBD2 for D (6 bases). Germline V gives CDR1 PRHDT, CDR2 FYEKMQ (reference sequence). The V gene lost 5 bases and the J gene lost 3 bases, with 14 bases spanning the gap. The CDR3 length is 15 residues. CDR3 sequence reads: CASSPGVSYYNEQFF. The CDR3 DNA reads TGTGCCAGCAGCCCGGGGGTTTCCTACTACAATGAGCAGTTCTTC.

The DNA of the CDR3 is TGTGCCATCAGTGTGAACAACTACGAGCAGTACTTC. It specifies CAISVNNYEQYF. The chain uses TRBV10-3 and TRBJ2-7; D remains unclear. Germline V CDR1 and CDR2: ENHRY, SYGVKD. The ends were cut back, 4 bases at V and 3 bases at J, with 7 bases in the middle. This CDR3 region has 12 residues.

This clone was counted a single time. This chain uses TRBV5-4 with TRBJ2-7; D may be TRBD1 (6 bases). The CDR3 covers 14 residues. Germline V gene data show CDR1 as SGHNT and CDR2 as YYREEE (reference sequence). V gave up 3 bases and J gave up 3 bases, with 13 bases separating them. The CDR3, as DNA: TGTGCCAGCAGCTCCCCCGGGACACTCTACGAGCAGTACTTC. Translating it yields CASSSPGTLYEQYF.

The chain employs TRBV5-1 and TRBJ1-1, with unresolved D. The CDR3 consists of 12 residues. The V gene lost 6 bases and the J gene lost 1 base, with 7 bases spanning the gap. The germline CDR1 and CDR2 sequences are SGHRS and YFSETQ. The CDR3 DNA is TGCGCCAGCAACGAGCCGAACACTGAAGCTTTCTTT. Translation: CASNEPNTEAFF.

This rearrangement joins TRBV6-4 to TRBJ2-1; 9 bases match TRBD2. CDR3 length equals 15 residues. Germline assignment: CDR1 MRHNA and CDR2 SNTAGT. J gave up 5 bases and V 0 bases, and 2 bases lay outside the gene matches. CDR3 sequence reads: CASSDSSGSNNEQFF. CDR3 bases: TGTGCCAGCAGTGACTCTAGCGGGAGCAACAATGAGCAGTTCTTC.

This rearrangement joins TRBV2 to TRBJ1-5; D may be TRBD1 (5 bases). The CDR3 length is 13 residues. CDR1 and CDR2 from the germline V gene are SNHLY and FYNNEI. The germline V and J ends were trimmed by 10 bases and 3 bases, with 13 bases remaining between them. The CDR3 sequence is CATAGDANQPQHF. CDR3 nucleotides: TGTGCCACGGCGGGGGATGCCAATCAGCCCCAGCATTTT.